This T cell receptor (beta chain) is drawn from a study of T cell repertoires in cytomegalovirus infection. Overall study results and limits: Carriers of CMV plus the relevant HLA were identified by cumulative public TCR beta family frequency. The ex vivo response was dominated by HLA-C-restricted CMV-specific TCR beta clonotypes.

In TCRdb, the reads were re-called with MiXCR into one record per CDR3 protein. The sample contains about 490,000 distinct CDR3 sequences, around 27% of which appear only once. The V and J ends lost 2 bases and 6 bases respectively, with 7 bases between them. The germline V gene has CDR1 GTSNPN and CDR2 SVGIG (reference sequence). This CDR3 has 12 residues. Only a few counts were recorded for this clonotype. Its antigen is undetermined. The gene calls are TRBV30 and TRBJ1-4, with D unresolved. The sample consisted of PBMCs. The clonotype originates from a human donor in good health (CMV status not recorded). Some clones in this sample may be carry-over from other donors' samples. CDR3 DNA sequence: TGTGCCTGGAGTAGCCCGGATGAAAAACTGTTTTTT. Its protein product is CAWSSPDEKLFF. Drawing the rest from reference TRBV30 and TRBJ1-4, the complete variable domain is SQTIHQWPATLVQPVGSPLSLECTVEGTSNPNLYWYRQAAGRGLQLLFYSVGIGQISSEVPQNLSASRPQDRQFILSSKKLLLSDSGFYLCAWSSPDEKLFFGSGTQLSVL.